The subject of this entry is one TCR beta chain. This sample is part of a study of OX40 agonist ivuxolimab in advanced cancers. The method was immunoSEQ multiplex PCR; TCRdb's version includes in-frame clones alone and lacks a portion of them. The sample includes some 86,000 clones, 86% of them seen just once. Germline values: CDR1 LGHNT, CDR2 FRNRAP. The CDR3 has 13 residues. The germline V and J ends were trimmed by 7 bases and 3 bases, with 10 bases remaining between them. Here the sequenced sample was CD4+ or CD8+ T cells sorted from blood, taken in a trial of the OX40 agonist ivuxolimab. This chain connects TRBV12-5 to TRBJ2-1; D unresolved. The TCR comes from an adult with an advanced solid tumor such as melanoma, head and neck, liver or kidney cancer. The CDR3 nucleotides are TGTGCTAGTGCCTGGGTCAACTACAATGAGCAGTTCTTC. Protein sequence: CASAWVNYNEQFF.